The 23 T cell receptor beta chains listed next were all sequenced from one sample in a study of blood T cell repertoires in COVID-19. Sequenced by immunoSEQ multiplex PCR; TCRdb stores in-frame clones only, minus some. The repertoire has some 320,000 clones, 70% to 90% of them found once; the top ten carry roughly 7.8%. Material for sequencing was peripheral blood. The receptors originated from a human donor in a cohort sampled during active COVID-19.

This chain joins TRBV14 and TRBJ1-1; the D gene is possibly TRBD1 (6 bases). This CDR3 is built from 15 residues. Germline assignment: CDR1 SGHDN and CDR2 FVKESK. V gave up 3 bases and J gave up 1 base, with 12 bases separating them. The DNA for the CDR3 is TGTGCCAGCAGCCAGGGGGCTAGGTGGAACACTGAAGCTTTCTTT. It yields the protein CASSQGARWNTEAFF.

The rearrangement links TRBV19 to TRBJ1-5, with 8 bases fitting TRBD1. Germline-derived CDR1 and CDR2 are LNHDA and SQIVND (reference sequence). The junction had 5 bases not matched to a gene; V was cut back by 5 bases and J by 2 bases. There are 15 residues in the CDR3. The CDR3 nucleotides read TGTGCCAGTAGTCCAGGGGGCTCGGGCAATCAGCCCCAGCATTTT. It translates to CASSPGGSGNQPQHF.

The chain recombines TRBV6-1 with TRBJ2-7, with TRBD1 matching over 8 bases. Germline V CDR1 and CDR2: MNHNS, SASEGT. This CDR3 spans 11 amino acids. V lost 8 bases to trimming and J lost 5 bases; unmatched junction nucleotides: 2. For the CDR3, the DNA is TGTGCCAGCGCGGACAGGGACGAGCAGTACTTC. As protein: CASADRDEQYF.

The table lists this clone with a count of one. This chain joins TRBV6-2 or TRBV6-3 and TRBJ2-1; D call uncertain. This CDR3 is built from 11 residues. V dropped 0 bases and J dropped 12 bases, with 6 bases sitting between them. In germline, CDR1 is MNHEY, CDR2 SVGEGT. CDR3 amino acids: CASSYSTRQFF. CDR3 DNA sequence: TGTGCCAGCAGTTACTCGACAAGGCAGTTCTTC.

The chain employs TRBV30 and TRBJ1-1, with D unclear. Trimming pared 0 bases from V and 1 base from J, leaving 6 bases between. This CDR3 region has 13 residues. Germline-derived CDR1 and CDR2 are GTSNPN and SVGIG (reference sequence). This chain's CDR3 is CAWSVRQNTEAFF. The DNA of the CDR3 is TGTGCCTGGAGTGTCCGACAGAACACTGAAGCTTTCTTT.

This rearrangement joins TRBV19 to TRBJ1-5, with TRBD1 identical over 10 bases. This CDR3 region has 16 residues. Trimming cost V 5 bases and J 4 bases; bases outside gene matches: 8. Germline V gene sequence: CDR1 LNHDA, CDR2 SQIVND (reference sequence). As DNA, the CDR3 is TGTGCCAGTAGTCAACCGGGACAGGGGCCTAATCAGCCCCAGCATTTT. Amino acid sequence: CASSQPGQGPNQPQHF.

V gene TRBV30 combines with J gene TRBJ1-3; D is uncertain. Trimming pared 3 bases from V and 2 bases from J, leaving 14 bases between. CDR1 GTSNPN and CDR2 SVGIG come from the germline V gene (reference sequence). The CDR3 is made up of 15 amino acids. The CDR3 region has the DNA TGTGCCTGGAGGGACTTCCAAAGACCTGGAAACACCATATATTTT. Its protein product is CAWRDFQRPGNTIYF.

V gene TRBV19 combines with J gene TRBJ2-7; D is possibly TRBD2 (6 bases). CDR1 is LNHDA, CDR2 SQIVND, per germline (reference sequence). V was shortened by 9 bases and J by 3 bases, with 15 bases between the two germline ends. CDR3 length equals 13 residues. CDR3 sequence reads: CASIGSGGYEQYF. The CDR3 DNA follows: TGTGCCAGCATCGGGAGCGGAGGCTACGAGCAGTACTTC. The complete variable domain, with remaining parts taken from reference TRBV19 and TRBJ2-7, reads DGGITQSPKYLFRKEGQNVTLSCEQNLNHDAMYWYRQDPGQGLRLIYYSQIVNDFQKGDIAEGYSVSREKKESFPLTVTSAQKNPTAFYLCASIGSGGYEQYFGPGTRLTVT.

The V gene is TRBV7-7, the J gene TRBJ2-7, with 10 bases fitting TRBD1. Losses at the gene ends were 4 bases for V and 4 bases for J; bases not matched to a gene: 1. CDR1 and CDR2 from the germline V gene are SSHAT and FNYEAQ (reference sequence). The CDR3 consists of 13 residues. The CDR3 bases are TGTGCCAGCAGCTCGGACAGGGGGTACGAGCAGTACTTC. Translating gives CASSSDRGYEQYF.

The rearrangement links TRBV6-5 to TRBJ1-2, with 8 bases matching TRBD1. The CDR3 totals 14 residues. Germline loops: CDR1 MNHEY, CDR2 SVGAGI. After removal of 4 bases from V and 7 bases from J, the junction contained 8 bases not matched to a gene. The CDR3 spells CASSSKQGVVGYTF. The CDR3 region has the DNA TGTGCCAGCAGTTCGAAACAGGGGGTGGTTGGCTACACCTTC.

The V gene is TRBV3-1 (or the pseudogene TRBV3-2), the J gene TRBJ1-1, with a tentative D call TRBD1 (6 bases). The CDR3 covers 15 residues. Per the germline V gene, CDR1 is LGHDT and CDR2 is YNNKEL (reference sequence). V lost 1 base and J lost 2, with 11 bases in between. In DNA, the CDR3 is TGTGCCAGCAGCCAAGGGCCAGGGGATAACACTGAAGCTTTCTTT. It translates to CASSQGPGDNTEAFF.

This clone was counted a single time. The chain carries TRBV6-5 and TRBJ1-1; 9 positions match TRBD1. CDR3 size: 16 residues. Germline lookup yields CDR1 MNHEY and CDR2 SVGAGI. V lost 2 bases and J lost 4; bases outside the gene matches: 8. Here the CDR3 reads CASSYGQGLMATEAFF. Written as DNA, the CDR3 is TGTGCCAGCAGTTACGGACAGGGGCTGATGGCCACTGAAGCTTTCTTT.

This clone is a singleton in its sample. V and J are TRBV5-6 and TRBJ1-2; TRBD1 matches 8 bases. The germline CDR1 and CDR2 sequences are SGHDT and YYEEEE. Losses at the gene ends were 1 base for V and 6 bases for J; bases not matched to a gene: 20. This CDR3 is 19 amino acids long. CDR3 DNA sequence: TGTGCCAGCAGCTTGAAAGGGGTGTTAAGAGACAGGGGTAGAGATGGCTACACCTTC. It translates to CASSLKGVLRDRGRDGYTF.

The chain couples TRBV19 to TRBJ1-2; tentative D call: TRBD1 (5 bases). The V gene's germline CDR1 is LNHDA and CDR2 SQIVND (reference sequence). The germline V and J ends were trimmed by 4 bases and 5 bases, with 14 bases remaining between them. This CDR3 spans 14 amino acids. The CDR3 reads CASSKYRTGYGYTF. The CDR3 region has the DNA TGTGCCAGTAGTAAGTACAGGACCGGATATGGCTACACCTTC.

The chain couples TRBV6-2 or TRBV6-3 to TRBJ2-3, with D possibly matching TRBD1 (5 bases). The CDR3 runs to 15 residues. Trimming removed 2 bases from V and 2 bases from J, with 11 bases in between. The germline CDR1 and CDR2 sequences are MNHEY and SVGEGT. The CDR3 DNA reads TGTGCCAGCAGTTACGAAGGGGCTTTCACAGATACGCAGTATTTT. As protein: CASSYEGAFTDTQYF.

The rearrangement joins TRBV24-1 to TRBJ1-1; 7 bases fit TRBD1. V dropped 0 bases and J dropped 2; count of bases not matched to a gene: 8. CDR1 KGHDR and CDR2 SFDVKD come from the germline V gene. This CDR3 is 17 amino acids long. The chain's CDR3 is CATSDLPGQRGNTEAFF. The CDR3 DNA reads as TGTGCCACCAGTGATTTGCCGGGACAGAGGGGAAACACTGAAGCTTTCTTT.

About this clone itself: The same CDR3 can be traced to other DNA sequences in this sample. V and J are TRBV6-5 and TRBJ1-1; tentatively, D is TRBD1 (5 bases). V was clipped by 3 bases and J by 2 bases, with 10 bases between them. The CDR3 runs 14 residues. CDR1 is MNHEY and CDR2 is SVGAGI in the germline V gene. The CDR3 loop reads CASSYRQGNTEAFF. The CDR3 DNA is TGTGCCAGCAGTTATAGGCAGGGTAACACTGAAGCTTTCTTT.

The rearrangement links TRBV30 to TRBJ2-6; D may be TRBD1 (5 bases). Germline CDR1 GTSNPN, CDR2 SVGIG (reference sequence). This CDR3 is built from 15 residues. V gave up 3 bases and J gave up 0 bases, with 9 bases separating them. The CDR3 DNA sequence: TGTGCCTGGAGCCTACAGGTCTCTGGGGCCAACGTCCTGACTTTC. Translating gives CAWSLQVSGANVLTF.

This clone was seen only once. The chain combines TRBV5-4 with TRBJ2-2; D is possibly TRBD2 (5 bases). The V end lost 0 bases, the J end lost 1 base, and 10 bases lay between the germline ends. Germline V gene sequence: CDR1 SGHNT, CDR2 YYREEE (reference sequence). This CDR3 is 16 amino acids long. CDR3 amino acids: CASSLGGMRNTGELFF. CDR3 nucleotides: TGTGCCAGCAGCTTGGGAGGGATGAGGAACACCGGGGAGCTGTTTTTT.

Remarks on this clone: One end of the junction is discordant with germline, which a read error may explain. The chain couples TRBV2 to TRBJ1-5; 8 nucleotides agree with TRBD1. CDR3 length: 15 residues. The germline gives CDR1 SNHLY, CDR2 FYNNEI. CDR3 amino acids: CASSVGTGLNRPQHF. The CDR3 DNA sequence: TGTGCCAGCAGTGTAGGGACAGGATTAAATCGGCCCCAGCATTTT.

This chain connects TRBV7-8 to TRBJ2-1; 7 bases match TRBD2. The CDR3 runs 17 residues. CDR1 and CDR2 from the germline V gene are SGHVS and FQNEAQ. V dropped 5 bases and J dropped 2; count of bases not matched to a gene: 12. The CDR3 coding sequence is TGTGCCAGCAGCCCGGCGGGCGGGGGTAACGCCTACAATGAGCAGTTCTTC. It is translated as CASSPAGGGNAYNEQFF.

This sequence joins TRBV9 and TRBJ1-1; TRBD1 is a possible D gene (6 bases). Trimming pared 4 bases from V and 3 bases from J, leaving 13 bases between. The V gene's germline CDR1 is SGDLS and CDR2 YYNGEE. CDR3 length: 14 residues. Here the CDR3 DNA reads TGTGCCAGCAGCCTCCAGGGGACCTACACTGAAGCTTTCTTT. Its translation: CASSLQGTYTEAFF.

CDR3 nucleotide sequence: TGTGCCAGCAGCCCCCGGGGTAGCGGGGGGGCCACAGATACGCAGTATTTT. Amino acid sequence: CASSPRGSGGATDTQYF. V usage is TRBV7-3 and J usage is TRBJ2-3, with 11 bases fitting TRBD2. V was pared by 5 bases and J by 2 bases, with 9 bases of the junction left unmatched. Germline V gives CDR1 SGHTA, CDR2 FQGTGA. The CDR3 has 17 residues.